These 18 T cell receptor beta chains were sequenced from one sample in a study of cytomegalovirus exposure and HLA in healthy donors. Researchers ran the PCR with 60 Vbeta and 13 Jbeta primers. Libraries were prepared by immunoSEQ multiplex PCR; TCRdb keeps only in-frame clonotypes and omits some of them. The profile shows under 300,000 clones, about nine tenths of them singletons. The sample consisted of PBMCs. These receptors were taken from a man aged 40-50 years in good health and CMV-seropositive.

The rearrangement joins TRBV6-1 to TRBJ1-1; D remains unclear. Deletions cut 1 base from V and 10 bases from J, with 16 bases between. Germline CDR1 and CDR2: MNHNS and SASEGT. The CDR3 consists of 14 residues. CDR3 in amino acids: CASSEVSTGSPAFF. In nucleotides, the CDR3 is TGTGCCAGCAGTGAAGTCTCCACGGGTTCCCCAGCTTTCTTT.

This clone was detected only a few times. The CDR3 nucleotides are TGTGCCAGCAGTTCCACGACAGGGTCGGACACTGAAGCTTTCTTT. Translating gives CASSSTTGSDTEAFF. The genes are TRBV6-1 and TRBJ1-1, with 7 positions matching TRBD1. The ends lost 5 bases at V and 3 bases at J; junction bases unmatched: 9. Germline loops: CDR1 MNHNS, CDR2 SASEGT. The CDR3 extends over 15 amino acids.

The CDR3 loop is CASSFRLAGEYNTGELFF. In DNA, the CDR3 is TGTGCCAGCTCATTTCGACTAGCGGGAGAGTACAACACCGGGGAGCTGTTTTTT. This chain links TRBV18 with TRBJ2-2; TRBD2 agrees at 12 bases. CDR1 KGHSH and CDR2 LQKENI come from the germline V gene. The J segment lost 2 bases and the V segment lost 5 bases, leaving 9 bases of the junction unmatched. CDR3 size: 18 residues. Full variable domain (rest looked up from reference TRBV18 and TRBJ2-2): NAGVMQNPRHLVRRRGQEARLRCSPMKGHSHVYWYRQLPEEGLKFMVYLQKENIIDESGMPKERFSAEFPKEGPSILRIQQVVRGDSAAYFCASSFRLAGEYNTGELFFGEGSRLTVL.

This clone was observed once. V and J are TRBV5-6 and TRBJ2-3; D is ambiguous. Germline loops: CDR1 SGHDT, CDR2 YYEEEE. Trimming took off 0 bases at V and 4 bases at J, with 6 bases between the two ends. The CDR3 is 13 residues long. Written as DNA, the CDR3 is TGTGCCAGCAGCTTGGCAGGATCAGATACGCAGTATTTT. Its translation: CASSLAGSDTQYF. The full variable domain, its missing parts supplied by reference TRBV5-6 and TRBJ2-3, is DAGVTQSPTHLIKTRGQQVTLRCSPKSGHDTVSWYQQALGQGPQFIFQYYEEEERQRGNFPDRFSGHQFPNYSSELNVNALLLGDSALYLCASSLAGSDTQYFGPGTRLTVL.

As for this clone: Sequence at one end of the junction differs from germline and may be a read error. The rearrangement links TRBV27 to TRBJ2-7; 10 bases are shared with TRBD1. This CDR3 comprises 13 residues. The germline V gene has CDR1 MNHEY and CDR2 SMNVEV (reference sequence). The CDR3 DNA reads TGTGCCAGCAGGGCCGGGACAGGGGACGAGCGGTACTTC. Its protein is CASRAGTGDERYF.

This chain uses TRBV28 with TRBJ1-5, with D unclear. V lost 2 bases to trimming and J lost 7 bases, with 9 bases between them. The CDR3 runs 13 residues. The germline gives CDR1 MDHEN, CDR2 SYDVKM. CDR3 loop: CASSLSVRQPQHF. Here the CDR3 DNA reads TGTGCCAGCAGTTTAAGCGTGAGACAGCCCCAGCATTTT.

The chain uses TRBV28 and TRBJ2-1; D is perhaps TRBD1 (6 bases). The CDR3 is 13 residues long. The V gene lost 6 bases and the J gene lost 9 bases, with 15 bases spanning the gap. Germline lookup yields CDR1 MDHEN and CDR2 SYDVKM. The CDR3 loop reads CASSRQESGEQFF. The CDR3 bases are TGTGCCAGCAGCAGACAGGAGTCCGGTGAGCAGTTCTTC.

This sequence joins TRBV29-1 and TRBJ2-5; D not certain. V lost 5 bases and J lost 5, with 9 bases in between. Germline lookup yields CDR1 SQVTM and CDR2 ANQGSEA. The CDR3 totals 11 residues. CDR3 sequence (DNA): TGCAGCGTTCGAAAGCGCGAGACCCAGTACTTC. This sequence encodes CSVRKRETQYF.

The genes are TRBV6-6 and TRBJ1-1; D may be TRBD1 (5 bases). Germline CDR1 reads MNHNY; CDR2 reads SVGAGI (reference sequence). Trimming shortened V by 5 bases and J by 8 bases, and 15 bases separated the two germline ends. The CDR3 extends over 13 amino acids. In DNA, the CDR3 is TGTGCCAGCAGTCTACCAGGGTCGACAGAAGCTTTCTTT. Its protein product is CASSLPGSTEAFF.

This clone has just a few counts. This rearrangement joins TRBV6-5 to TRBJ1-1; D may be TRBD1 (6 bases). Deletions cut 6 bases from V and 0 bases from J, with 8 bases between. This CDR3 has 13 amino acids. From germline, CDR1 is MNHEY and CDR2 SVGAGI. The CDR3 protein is CASSRTVNTEAFF. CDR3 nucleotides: TGTGCCAGCAGCCGGACAGTGAACACTGAAGCTTTCTTT.

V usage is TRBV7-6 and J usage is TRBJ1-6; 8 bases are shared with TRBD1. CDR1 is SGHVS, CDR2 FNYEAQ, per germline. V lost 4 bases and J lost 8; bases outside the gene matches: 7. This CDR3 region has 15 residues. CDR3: CASSYRQGMDSPLHF. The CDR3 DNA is TGTGCCAGCAGCTATAGACAGGGGATGGATTCACCCCTCCACTTT.

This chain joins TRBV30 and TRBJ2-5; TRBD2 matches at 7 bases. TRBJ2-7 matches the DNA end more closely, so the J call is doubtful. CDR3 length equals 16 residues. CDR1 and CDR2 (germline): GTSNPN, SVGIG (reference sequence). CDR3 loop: CAWSVGGRELPYEQYF. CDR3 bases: TGTGCCTGGAGTGTAGGCGGGCGGGAGCTACCCTACGAGCAGTACTTC.

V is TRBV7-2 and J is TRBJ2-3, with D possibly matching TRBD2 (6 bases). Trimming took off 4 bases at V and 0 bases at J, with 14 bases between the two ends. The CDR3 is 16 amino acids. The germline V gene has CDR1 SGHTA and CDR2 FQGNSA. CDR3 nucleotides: TGTGCCAGCAGCTCCTTCAGGAGGGCTAGCACAGATACGCAGTATTTT. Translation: CASSSFRRASTDTQYF.

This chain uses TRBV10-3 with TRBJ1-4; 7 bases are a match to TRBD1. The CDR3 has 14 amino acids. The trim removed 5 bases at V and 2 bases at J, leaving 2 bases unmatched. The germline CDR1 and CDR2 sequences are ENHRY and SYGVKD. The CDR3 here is CAISSGQTNEKLFF. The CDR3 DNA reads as TGTGCCATCAGTTCGGGACAGACTAATGAAAAACTGTTTTTT.

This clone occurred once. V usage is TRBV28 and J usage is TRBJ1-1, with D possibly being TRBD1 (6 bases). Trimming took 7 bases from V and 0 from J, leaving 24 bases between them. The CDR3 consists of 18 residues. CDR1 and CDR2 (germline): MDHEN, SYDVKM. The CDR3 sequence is CASTSTGIINYMNTEAFF. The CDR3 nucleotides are TGTGCCAGCACCTCGACAGGCATTATCAATTACATGAACACTGAAGCTTTCTTT.

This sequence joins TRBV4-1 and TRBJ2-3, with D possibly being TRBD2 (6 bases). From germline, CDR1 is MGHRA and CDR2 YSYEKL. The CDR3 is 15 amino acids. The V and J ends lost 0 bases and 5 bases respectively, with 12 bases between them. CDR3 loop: CASSQDPGEVDTQYF. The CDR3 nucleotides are TGCGCCAGCAGCCAAGACCCCGGGGAGGTAGATACGCAGTATTTT.

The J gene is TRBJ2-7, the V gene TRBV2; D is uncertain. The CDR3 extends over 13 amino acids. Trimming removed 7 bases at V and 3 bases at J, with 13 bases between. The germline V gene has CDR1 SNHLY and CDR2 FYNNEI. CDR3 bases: TGTGCCAGCACCTTGGTAGCAGACTACGAGCAGTACTTC. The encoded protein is CASTLVADYEQYF.

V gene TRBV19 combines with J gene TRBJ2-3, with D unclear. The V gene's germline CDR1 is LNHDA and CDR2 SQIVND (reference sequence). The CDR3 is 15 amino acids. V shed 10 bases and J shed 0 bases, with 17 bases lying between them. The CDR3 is CATQRKDSSTDTQYF. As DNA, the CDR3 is TGTGCCACCCAGCGAAAGGATTCTAGCACAGATACGCAGTATTTT. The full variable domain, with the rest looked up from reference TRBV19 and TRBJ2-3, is DGGITQSPKYLFRKEGQNVTLSCEQNLNHDAMYWYRQDPGQGLRLIYYSQIVNDFQKGDIAEGYSVSREKKESFPLTVTSAQKNPTAFYLCATQRKDSSTDTQYFGPGTRLTVL.